A single sample gave rise to the 17 T cell receptor beta chains below, sequenced in a study of response to subunit inactivated influenza vaccine. TCRdb independently ran MiXCR on the RT-PCR reads; one entry per CDR3 protein. The sample carries 450,000 to 700,000 distinct CDR3 sequences, 12% to 15% recorded once. This sample comprised PBMCs from blood, obtained approximately 12 days after vaccination. All receptors come from a man between 45 and 60 years old who received an inactivated influenza vaccine.

This clonotype was found many times. The CDR3 sequence: CASSPRRGNYEQYF. In DNA form, the CDR3 reads TGTGCCAGCAGCCCAAGACGGGGGAACTACGAGCAGTACTTC. The gene calls are TRBV7-2 and TRBJ2-7; D might be TRBD2 (6 bases). Germline loops: CDR1 SGHTA, CDR2 FQGNSA. V dropped 5 bases and J dropped 3 bases, with 14 bases sitting between them. The CDR3 extends over 14 amino acids.

This clonotype was found a few times. CDR3 loop: CASSYRGVRETQYF. The CDR3 DNA is TGTGCCAGCAGTTACCGGGGGGTTCGAGAGACCCAGTACTTC. This chain connects TRBV6-2 or TRBV6-3 to TRBJ2-5, with TRBD2 matching 7 bases. Germline CDR1 and CDR2: MNHEY and SVGEGT. The V and J ends lost 2 bases and 4 bases, in that order; junction bases with no gene match: 4. CDR3 length: 14 residues.

CDR3 DNA sequence: TGTGCCAGCAGCCATTCTAGCGTTAGCTCCTACAATGAGCAGTTCTTC. Its translation is CASSHSSVSSYNEQFF. V and J are TRBV7-6 and TRBJ2-1; D may be TRBD2 (6 bases). V was shortened by 5 bases and J by 0 bases, with 14 bases between the two germline ends. There are 16 residues in the CDR3. Germline CDR1 and CDR2: SGHVS and FNYEAQ.

This rearrangement joins TRBV4-3 to TRBJ2-3; 7 bases fit TRBD1. The CDR3 consists of 14 residues. The germline CDR1 and CDR2 sequences are LGHNA and YSLEER. Trimming cost V 2 bases and J 8 bases; bases outside gene matches: 7. The CDR3 loop reads CASSQRDSFPTQYF. The CDR3 nucleotides read TGCGCCAGCAGCCAAAGGGACAGCTTTCCTACGCAGTATTTT.

The CDR3 protein is CSANRDPWQYF. In DNA form, the CDR3 reads TGCAGTGCTAACCGGGACCCCTGGCAGTACTTC. The rearrangement links TRBV20-1 to TRBJ2-7, with D possibly being TRBD1 or TRBD2 (5 bases each). The CDR3 is made up of 11 amino acids. From germline, CDR1 is DFQATT and CDR2 SNEGSKA (reference sequence). The V end lost 4 bases, the J end lost 9 bases, and 13 bases lay between the germline ends.

This clonotype has a handful of counts. The CDR3 loop reads CASSSGTQGYEQYF. The CDR3 region has the DNA TGTGCCAGCAGCTCCGGGACCCAAGGGTACGAGCAGTACTTC. The chain has TRBV7-6 and TRBJ2-7, with D perhaps TRBD1 or TRBD2 (5 bases each). CDR3 length: 14 residues. Trimming pared 4 bases from V and 4 bases from J, leaving 14 bases between. The germline V gene has CDR1 SGHVS and CDR2 FNYEAQ.

The chain links TRBV3-1 to TRBJ2-3, with 8 bases identical to TRBD2. Germline V gene data show CDR1 as LGHDT and CDR2 as YNNKEL (reference sequence). The V segment lost 4 bases and the J segment 0 bases; nucleotides outside the gene matches: 9. The CDR3 spans 17 residues. CDR3 protein: CASSPLTSGGSTDTQYF. The CDR3 DNA is TGTGCCAGCAGCCCGCTAACCAGCGGGGGAAGCACAGATACGCAGTATTTT.

CDR3 nucleotides: TGCGCCAGCAGCTGGCTGGAGATGACAGGGACGAACACCGGGGAGCTGTTTTTT. Translating gives CASSWLEMTGTNTGELFF. The V call is TRBV5-1, the J call TRBJ2-2; 7 bases map to TRBD1. The junction had 11 bases not matched to a gene; V was cut back by 3 bases and J by 0 bases. The CDR3 runs 18 residues. Germline lookup yields CDR1 SGHRS and CDR2 YFSETQ.

The gene calls are TRBV19 and TRBJ2-1; TRBD2 matches at 8 bases. This CDR3 is built from 14 residues. The germline gives CDR1 LNHDA, CDR2 SQIVND (reference sequence). The V segment lost 6 bases and the J segment 5 bases; nucleotides outside the gene matches: 6. CDR3 residues: CASRTSVLDNEQFF. CDR3 DNA: TGTGCCAGTAGGACTAGCGTCCTGGACAATGAGCAGTTCTTC.

The sample holds a few counts of this clonotype. V gene TRBV7-2 combines with J gene TRBJ2-1; no clear D. Per the germline V gene, CDR1 is SGHTA and CDR2 is FQGNSA. The CDR3 has 14 amino acids. V dropped 5 bases and J dropped 6 bases, with 14 bases sitting between them. The CDR3: CASSPKVVVNEQFF. The CDR3 nucleotides read TGTGCCAGCAGCCCGAAGGTGGTGGTCAATGAGCAGTTCTTC. Drawing the rest from reference TRBV7-2 and TRBJ2-1, the complete variable domain is GAGVSQSPSNKVTEKGKDVELRCDPISGHTALYWYRQSLGQGLEFLIYFQGNSAPDKSGLPSDRFSAERTGGSVSTLTIQRTQQEDSAVYLCASSPKVVVNEQFFGPGTRLTVL.

The V and J genes are TRBV6-9 and TRBJ2-7; D uncertain. The germline V gene has CDR1 MNHGY and CDR2 SVAAGI. This CDR3 has 15 amino acids. Trimming stripped 5 bases from V and 4 bases from J, with 18 bases between. CDR3 region: CASSLPPPRVYEQYF. CDR3 bases: TGTGCCAGCAGTCTCCCGCCCCCAAGAGTTTACGAGCAGTACTTC.

The rearrangement joins TRBV20-1 to TRBJ2-5; D perhaps matches TRBD1 (5 bases). The CDR3 covers 12 residues. Trimming removed 3 bases from V and 10 bases from J, with 15 bases in between. Per germline, CDR1 DFQATT and CDR2 SNEGSKA (reference sequence). CDR3 amino acids: CSARRGEGVQYF. The CDR3 nucleotides read TGCAGTGCTAGGCGTGGCGAAGGGGTCCAGTACTTC.

The gene calls are TRBV7-2 and TRBJ2-7; maybe TRBD1 (6 bases). Looked up from germline, CDR1 is SGHTA and CDR2 is FQGNSA. Trimming shortened V by 5 bases and J by 1 base, and 12 bases separated the two germline ends. This CDR3 has 14 residues. CDR3 sequence: CASSPRDISYEQYF. The CDR3 region has the DNA TGTGCCAGCAGCCCTCGGGACATTTCCTACGAGCAGTACTTC. The whole variable domain, filled in from reference TRBV7-2 and TRBJ2-7, reads GAGVSQSPSNKVTEKGKDVELRCDPISGHTALYWYRQSLGQGLEFLIYFQGNSAPDKSGLPSDRFSAERTGGSVSTLTIQRTQQEDSAVYLCASSPRDISYEQYFGPGTRLTVT.

This clonotype was picked up a small number of times. The rearrangement joins TRBV11-2 to TRBJ2-1; D remains ambiguous. The V end lost 1 base, the J end lost 10 bases, and 11 bases lay between the germline ends. Germline V gene sequence: CDR1 SGHAT, CDR2 FQNNGV. The CDR3 loop spans 13 amino acids. The CDR3 DNA is TGTGCCAGCAGCTTAGGGTTGAAAGGAGAGCAGTTCTTC. Encoded protein: CASSLGLKGEQFF.

This clonotype turned up a few times. The chain has TRBV12-3 or TRBV12-4 and TRBJ2-3, with a weak D call TRBD2 (7 bases). V dropped 5 bases and J dropped 4 bases, with 13 bases sitting between them. The CDR3 is made up of 14 amino acids. In nucleotides, the CDR3 is TGTGCCAGCAGTGGGGGGGGGGCAGCAGATACGCAGTATTTT. Residues: CASSGGGAADTQYF.

This sequence joins TRBV27 and TRBJ1-3; TRBD1 matches at 7 bases. The ends lost 5 bases at V and 4 bases at J; junction bases unmatched: 14. The CDR3 totals 17 residues. Germline V gene lookup returns CDR1 MNHEY and CDR2 SMNVEV (reference sequence). The CDR3 bases are TGTGCCAGCAGTCCGTCCTACAACAGGGGCAAAGGAAACACCATATATTTT. Its protein product is CASSPSYNRGKGNTIYF.

J is TRBJ2-3 and V is TRBV29-1; possibly TRBD1 for D (6 bases). V lost 7 bases and J lost 4, with 9 bases in between. The CDR3 length is 11 residues. Germline lookup yields CDR1 SQVTM and CDR2 ANQGSEA. This chain's CDR3 is CSGGLADTQYF. For the CDR3, the DNA is TGCAGCGGGGGGCTGGCAGATACGCAGTATTTT.